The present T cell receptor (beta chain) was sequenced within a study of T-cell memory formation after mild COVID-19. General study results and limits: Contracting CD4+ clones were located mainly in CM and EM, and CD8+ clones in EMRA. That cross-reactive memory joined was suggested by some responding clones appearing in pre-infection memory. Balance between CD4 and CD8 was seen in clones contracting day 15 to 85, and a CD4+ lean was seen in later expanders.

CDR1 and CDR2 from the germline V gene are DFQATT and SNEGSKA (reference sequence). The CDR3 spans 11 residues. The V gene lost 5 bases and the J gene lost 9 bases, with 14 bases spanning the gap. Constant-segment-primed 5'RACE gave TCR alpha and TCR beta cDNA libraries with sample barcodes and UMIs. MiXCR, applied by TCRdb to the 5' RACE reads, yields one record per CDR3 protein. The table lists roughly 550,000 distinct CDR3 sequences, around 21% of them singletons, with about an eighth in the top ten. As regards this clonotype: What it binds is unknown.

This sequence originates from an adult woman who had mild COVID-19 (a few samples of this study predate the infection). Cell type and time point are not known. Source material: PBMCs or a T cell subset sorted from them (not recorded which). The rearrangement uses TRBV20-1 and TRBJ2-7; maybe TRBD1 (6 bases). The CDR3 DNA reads TGCAGTGCTGAAACAGGGTTTCGGCAGTACTTC. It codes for CSAETGFRQYF.